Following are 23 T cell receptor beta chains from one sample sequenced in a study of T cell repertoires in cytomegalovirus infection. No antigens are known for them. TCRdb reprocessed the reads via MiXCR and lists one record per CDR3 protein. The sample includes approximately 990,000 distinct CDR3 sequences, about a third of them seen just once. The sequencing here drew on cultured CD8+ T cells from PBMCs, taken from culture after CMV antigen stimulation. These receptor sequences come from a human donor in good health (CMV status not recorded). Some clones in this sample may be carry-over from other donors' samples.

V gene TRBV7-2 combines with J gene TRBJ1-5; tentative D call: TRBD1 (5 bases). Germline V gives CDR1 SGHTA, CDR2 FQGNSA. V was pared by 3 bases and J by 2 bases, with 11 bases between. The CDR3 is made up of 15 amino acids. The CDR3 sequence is CASSFLGGGNQPQHF. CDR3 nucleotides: TGTGCCAGCAGCTTTCTCGGGGGGGGCAATCAGCCCCAGCATTTT.

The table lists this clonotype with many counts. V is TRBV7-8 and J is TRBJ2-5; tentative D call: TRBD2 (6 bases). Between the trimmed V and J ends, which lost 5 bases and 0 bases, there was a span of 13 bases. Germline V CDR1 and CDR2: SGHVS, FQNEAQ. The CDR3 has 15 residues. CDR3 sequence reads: CASSPNGGYQETQYF. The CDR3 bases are TGTGCCAGCAGCCCAAATGGGGGGTACCAAGAGACCCAGTACTTC. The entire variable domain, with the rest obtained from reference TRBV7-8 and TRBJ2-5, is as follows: GAGVSQSPRYKVAKRGQDVALRCDPISGHVSLFWYQQALGQGPEFLTYFQNEAQLDKSGLPSDRFFAERPEGSVSTLKIQRTQQEDSAVYLCASSPNGGYQETQYFGPGTRLLVL.

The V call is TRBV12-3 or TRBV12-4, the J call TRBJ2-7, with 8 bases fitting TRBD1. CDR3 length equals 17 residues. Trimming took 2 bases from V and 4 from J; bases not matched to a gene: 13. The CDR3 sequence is CASSLSDQGAAFYEQYF. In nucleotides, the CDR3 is TGTGCCAGCAGTTTATCCGATCAGGGGGCGGCCTTTTACGAGCAGTACTTC.

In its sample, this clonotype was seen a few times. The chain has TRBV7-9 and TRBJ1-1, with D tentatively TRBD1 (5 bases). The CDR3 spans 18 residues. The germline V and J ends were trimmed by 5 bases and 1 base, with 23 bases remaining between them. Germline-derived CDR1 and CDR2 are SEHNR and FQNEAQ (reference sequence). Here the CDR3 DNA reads TGTGCCAGCAGCCCCCCATTGAGTGTTGGTGGGGGGAACACTGAAGCTTTCTTT. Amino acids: CASSPPLSVGGGNTEAFF.

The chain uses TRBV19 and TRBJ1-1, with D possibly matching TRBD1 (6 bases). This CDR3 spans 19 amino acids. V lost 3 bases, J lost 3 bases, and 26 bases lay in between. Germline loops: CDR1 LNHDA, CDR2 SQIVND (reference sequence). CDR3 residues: CASSIPGWGLEVLDTEAFF. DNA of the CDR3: TGTGCCAGTAGTATCCCTGGATGGGGGCTTGAGGTCTTGGACACTGAAGCTTTCTTT.

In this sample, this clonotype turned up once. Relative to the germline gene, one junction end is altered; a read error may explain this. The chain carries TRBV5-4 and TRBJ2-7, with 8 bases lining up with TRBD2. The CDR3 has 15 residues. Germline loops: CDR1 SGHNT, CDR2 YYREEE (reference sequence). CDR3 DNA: TGTGCCAGCAGTTTGGCACTAGCGGCGACCGGGGGGCAGTACTTC. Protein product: CASSLALAATGGQYF.

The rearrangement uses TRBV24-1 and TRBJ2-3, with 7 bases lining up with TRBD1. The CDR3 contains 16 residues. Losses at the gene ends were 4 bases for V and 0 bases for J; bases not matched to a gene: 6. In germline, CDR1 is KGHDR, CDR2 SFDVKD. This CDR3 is CATSDTGTASTDTQYF. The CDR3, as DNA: TGTGCCACCAGTGACACCGGGACAGCTAGCACAGATACGCAGTATTTT.

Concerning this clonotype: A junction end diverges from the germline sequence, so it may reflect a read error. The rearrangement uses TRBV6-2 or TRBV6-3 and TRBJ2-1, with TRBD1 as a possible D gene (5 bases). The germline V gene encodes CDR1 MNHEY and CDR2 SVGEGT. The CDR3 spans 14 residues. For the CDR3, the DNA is TGTGTCAGCAGTCCAGGGTTCTCCTACAATGAGCAGTTCTTC. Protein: CVSSPGFSYNEQFF.

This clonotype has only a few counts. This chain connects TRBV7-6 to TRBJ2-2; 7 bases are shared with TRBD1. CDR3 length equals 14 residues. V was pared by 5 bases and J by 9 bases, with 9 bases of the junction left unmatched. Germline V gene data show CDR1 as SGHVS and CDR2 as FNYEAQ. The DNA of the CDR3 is TGTGCCAGCAGCCCCTTGGGACAGCTCCGGGAGCTGTTTTTT. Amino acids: CASSPLGQLRELFF. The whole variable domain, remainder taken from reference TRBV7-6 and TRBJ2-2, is GAGVSQSPRYKVTKRGQDVALRCDPISGHVSLYWYRQALGQGPEFLTYFNYEAQQDKSGLPNDRFSAERPEGSISTLTIQRTEQRDSAMYRCASSPLGQLRELFFGEGSRLTVL.

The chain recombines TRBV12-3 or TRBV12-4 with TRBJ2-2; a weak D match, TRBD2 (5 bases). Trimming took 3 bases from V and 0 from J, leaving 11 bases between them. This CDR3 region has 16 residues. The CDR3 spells CASSFAREANTGELFF. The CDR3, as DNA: TGTGCCAGCAGTTTCGCTCGGGAAGCGAACACCGGGGAGCTGTTTTTT.

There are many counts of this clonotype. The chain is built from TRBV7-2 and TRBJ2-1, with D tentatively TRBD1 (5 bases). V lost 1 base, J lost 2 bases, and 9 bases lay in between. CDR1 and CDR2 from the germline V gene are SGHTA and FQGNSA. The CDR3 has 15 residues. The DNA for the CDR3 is TGTGCCAGCAGCTTAGGACAGTTAGCCTACAATGAGCAGTTCTTC. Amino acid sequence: CASSLGQLAYNEQFF.

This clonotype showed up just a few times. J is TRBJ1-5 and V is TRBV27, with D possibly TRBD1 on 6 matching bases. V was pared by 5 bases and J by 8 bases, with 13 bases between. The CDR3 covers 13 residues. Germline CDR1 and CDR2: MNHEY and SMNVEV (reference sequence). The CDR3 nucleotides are TGTGCCAGCAGTGATGGGGGCGGCAAGCCCCAGCATTTT. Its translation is CASSDGGGKPQHF.

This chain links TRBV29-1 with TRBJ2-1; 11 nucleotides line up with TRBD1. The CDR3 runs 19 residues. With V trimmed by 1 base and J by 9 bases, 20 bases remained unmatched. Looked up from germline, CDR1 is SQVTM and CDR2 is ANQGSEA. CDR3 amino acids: CSVEARSGQGAARDFEQFF. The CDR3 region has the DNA TGCAGCGTTGAAGCGCGGTCAGGACAGGGGGCAGCTAGAGATTTTGAGCAGTTCTTC.

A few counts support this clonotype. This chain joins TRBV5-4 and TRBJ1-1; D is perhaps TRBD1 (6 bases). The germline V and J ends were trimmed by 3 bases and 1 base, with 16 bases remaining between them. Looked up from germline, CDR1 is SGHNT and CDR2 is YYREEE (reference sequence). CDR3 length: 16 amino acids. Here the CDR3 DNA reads TGTGCCAGCAGCTGGGAAAACAGGGCCACGAACACTGAAGCTTTCTTT. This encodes CASSWENRATNTEAFF. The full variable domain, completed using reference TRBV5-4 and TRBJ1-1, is ETGVTQSPTHLIKTRGQQVTLRCSSQSGHNTVSWYQQALGQGPQFIFQYYREEENGRGNFPPRFSGLQFPNYSSELNVNALELDDSALYLCASSWENRATNTEAFFGQGTRLTVV.

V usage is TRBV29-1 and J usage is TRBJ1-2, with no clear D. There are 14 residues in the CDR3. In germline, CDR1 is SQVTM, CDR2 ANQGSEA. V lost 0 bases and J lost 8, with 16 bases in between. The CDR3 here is CSVEDREVGSGYTF. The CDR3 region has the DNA TGCAGCGTTGAAGATCGGGAAGTGGGGTCCGGCTACACCTTC. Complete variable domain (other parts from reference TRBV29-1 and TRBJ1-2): SAVISQKPSRDICQRGTSLTIQCQVDSQVTMMFWYRQQPGQSLTLIATANQGSEATYESGFVIDKFPISRPNLTFSTLTVSNMSPEDSSIYLCSVEDREVGSGYTFGSGTRLTVV.

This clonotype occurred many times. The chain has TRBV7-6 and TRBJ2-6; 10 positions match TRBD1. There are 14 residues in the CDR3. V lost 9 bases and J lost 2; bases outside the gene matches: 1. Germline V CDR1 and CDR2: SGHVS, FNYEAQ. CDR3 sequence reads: CASGTGAGANVLTF. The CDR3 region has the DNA TGTGCCAGTGGGACAGGGGCTGGGGCCAACGTCCTGACTTTC.

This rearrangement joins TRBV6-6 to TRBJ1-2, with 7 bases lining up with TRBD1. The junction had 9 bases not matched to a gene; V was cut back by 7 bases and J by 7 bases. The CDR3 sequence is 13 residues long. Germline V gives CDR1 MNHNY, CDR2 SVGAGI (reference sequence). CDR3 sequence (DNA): TGTGCCAGCAATAGACAGGGTCTTGCTGGCTACACCTTC. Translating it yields CASNRQGLAGYTF.

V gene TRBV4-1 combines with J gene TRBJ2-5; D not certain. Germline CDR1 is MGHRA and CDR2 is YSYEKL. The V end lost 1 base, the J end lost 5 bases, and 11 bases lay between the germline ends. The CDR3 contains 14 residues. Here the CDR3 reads CASSQVLGQETQYF. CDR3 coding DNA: TGCGCCAGCAGCCAAGTGCTCGGCCAGGAGACCCAGTACTTC.

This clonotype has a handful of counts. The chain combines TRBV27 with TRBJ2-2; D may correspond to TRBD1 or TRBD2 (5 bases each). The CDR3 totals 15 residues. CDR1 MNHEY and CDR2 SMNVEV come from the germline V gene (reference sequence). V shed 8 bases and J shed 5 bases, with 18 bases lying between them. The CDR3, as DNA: TGTGCCAGCGCGCCTAGCCGCAGGGCAACCGGGGAGCTGTTTTTT. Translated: CASAPSRRATGELFF.

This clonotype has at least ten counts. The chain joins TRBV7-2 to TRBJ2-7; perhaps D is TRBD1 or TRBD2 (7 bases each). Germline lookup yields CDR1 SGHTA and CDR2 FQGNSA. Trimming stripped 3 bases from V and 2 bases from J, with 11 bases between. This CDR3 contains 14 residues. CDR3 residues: CASSLAGGAYEQYV. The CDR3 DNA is TGTGCCAGCAGCTTGGCAGGGGGGGCCTACGAGCAGTACGTC.

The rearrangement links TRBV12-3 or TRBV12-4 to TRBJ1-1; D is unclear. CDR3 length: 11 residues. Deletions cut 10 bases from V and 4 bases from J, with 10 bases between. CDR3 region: CATRDFTEAFF. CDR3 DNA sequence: TGTGCCACCCGTGATTTCACTGAAGCTTTCTTT.

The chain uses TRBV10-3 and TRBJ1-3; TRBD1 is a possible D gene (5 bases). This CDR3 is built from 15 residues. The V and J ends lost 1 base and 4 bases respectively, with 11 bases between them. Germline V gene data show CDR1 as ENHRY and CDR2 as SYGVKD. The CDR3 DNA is TGTGCCATCAGTGAGTTGAGCAGGGACGGAAACACCATATATTTT. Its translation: CAISELSRDGNTIYF.

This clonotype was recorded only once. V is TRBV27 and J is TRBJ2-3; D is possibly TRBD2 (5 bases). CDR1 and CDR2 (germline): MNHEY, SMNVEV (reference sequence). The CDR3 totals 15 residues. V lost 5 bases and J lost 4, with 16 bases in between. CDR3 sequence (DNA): TGTGCCAGCAGTGGGGTGGGGATGGAGGCAGATACGCAGTATTTT. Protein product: CASSGVGMEADTQYF.